These 2 T cell receptor beta chains came from one sample sequenced in a study of blood T cell repertoires in COVID-19. The table came from immunoSEQ multiplex PCR; TCRdb's copy has only in-frame clones and leaves some out. The sample lists some 120,000 clones; roughly nine tenths were seen once. Specimen: peripheral blood. Receptor source: a man between 60 and 70 years old with COVID-19, enrolled during active disease.

J is TRBJ2-1 and V is TRBV27, with TRBD1 identical over 9 bases. There are 17 residues in the CDR3. The V gene end was trimmed by 2 bases and the J gene end by 7 bases; junction bases not matched to a gene: 12. The germline CDR1 and CDR2 sequences are MNHEY and SMNVEV (reference sequence). CDR3 protein: CASSLLGQGGPFNEQFF. In nucleotides, the CDR3 is TGTGCCAGCAGTTTACTGGGACAGGGAGGGCCTTTTAATGAGCAGTTCTTC.

This clone was observed once. The V and J genes are TRBV11-3 and TRBJ1-1; D possibly corresponds to TRBD1 (6 bases). The CDR3 is 13 residues long. Between the trimmed V and J ends, which lost 6 bases and 8 bases, there was a span of 16 bases. CDR1 is SGHNT and CDR2 is YENEEA in the germline V gene. CDR3 protein: CASSQPRQVEAFF. Written as DNA, the CDR3 is TGTGCCAGCAGTCAGCCGCGACAGGTGGAAGCTTTCTTT.